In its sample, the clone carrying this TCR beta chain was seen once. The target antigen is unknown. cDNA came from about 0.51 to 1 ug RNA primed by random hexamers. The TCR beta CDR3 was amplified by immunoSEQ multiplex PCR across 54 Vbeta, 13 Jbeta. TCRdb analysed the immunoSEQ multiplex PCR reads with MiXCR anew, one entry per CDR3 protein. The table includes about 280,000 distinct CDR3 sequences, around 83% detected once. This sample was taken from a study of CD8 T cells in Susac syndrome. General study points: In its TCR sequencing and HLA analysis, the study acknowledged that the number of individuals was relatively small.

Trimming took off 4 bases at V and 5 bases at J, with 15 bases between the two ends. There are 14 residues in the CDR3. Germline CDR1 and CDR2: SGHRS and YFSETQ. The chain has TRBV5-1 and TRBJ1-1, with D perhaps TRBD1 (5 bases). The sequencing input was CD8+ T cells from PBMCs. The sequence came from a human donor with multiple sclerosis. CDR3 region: CASSLNPGGTEAFF. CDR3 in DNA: TGCGCCAGCAGCCTAAATCCTGGGGGAACTGAAGCTTTCTTT.